This T cell receptor beta chain came from a study of technical replicates of blood from a handful of donors. This table comes from immunoSEQ multiplex PCR, and its TCRdb copy is limited to in-frame clones, with some not included. The table has some 14,000 clones, over 80% seen once. The CDR3 is 13 amino acids. Germline-derived CDR1 and CDR2 are SGHAT and FQNNGV. Losses at the gene ends were 4 bases for V and 8 bases for J; bases not matched to a gene: 4. This chain connects TRBV11-2 to TRBJ1-4; 7 bases are a match to TRBD1. Sequencing was performed on PBMCs. The sequence derives from a human donor in good health. The CDR3: CASSSGQREKLFF. CDR3 bases: TGTGCCAGCAGCTCGGGACAGCGGGAAAAACTGTTTTTT.